This T cell receptor beta chain appears in the sequencing data of a study of T cells in Graves' hyperthyroidism and ophthalmopathy (dated by TCRdb to the late 2010s). For context, the study as a whole: Peripheral blood was sampled at the time of initial diagnosis, prior to any treatment. Thyroid tissue and blood T-cell repertoires from roughly six Graves' hyperthyroidism patients were also compared in the study. For training and testing, the 100 or so patients in the discovery cohort were randomly divided in a 7:3 ratio. Prospective prediction of ophthalmopathy was tested in an independent validation cohort of some 19 hyperthyroidism patients and approximately 17 patients who later progressed to ophthalmopathy. TCR Vbeta CDR3 sequencing of approximately 140 peripheral blood samples (roughly 43 ophthalmopathy, 75 hyperthyroidism and 17 progressor patients) is reported in the paper. A discovery cohort of approximately 97 patients, 43 with Graves' ophthalmopathy and approximately 60 with stable Graves' hyperthyroidism, was used to find distinguishing TCR V-J signatures. Once sampling was done, hyperthyroidism patients were given methimazole at a starting dose of 30 mg daily, whereas ophthalmopathy patients were given high-dose intravenous methylprednisolone. Overall study results and their limits: No statistical method was used to fix the sample size in advance, and group allocation was not hidden from the investigators. Most expanded thyroid clonotypes (frequency above 0.001) were also detected in blood, a finding suggesting that blood repertoires may reflect thyroid immune responses. In validation, the model predicted progression to ophthalmopathy with approximately 71% sensitivity and over 72% specificity, a median of about 6.7 months before onset. A model built on a 13 V-J signature distinguished ophthalmopathy from stable hyperthyroidism, reaching roughly 88% sensitivity and under 84% specificity in cross-validation and 80%/75% in testing.

In the ophthalmopathy patients, disease was moderately to severely active, with a Clinical Activity Score of 3 or more, a NOSPECS grade of 4 or more, and a duration of less than 3 months. Exclusion was applied to patients with uncontrolled infections, other autoimmune diseases, pregnancy or lactation. Diagnoses were established on the basis of clinical symptoms, serum thyroxine and TRAb, thyroid ultrasound, and orbital computed tomography. PBMCs were separated from 8 to 10 ml of fresh peripheral blood using Ficoll-Paque density gradient centrifugation. Total RNA was extracted with Trizol reagent, and quality was checked on an Agilent 2100 Bioanalyzer. At the junction V is shortened by 3 bases and J by 3 bases, with 12 bases in between. The CDR3 runs 15 amino acids, cysteine and phenylalanine included. This entry keeps only the CDR3 DNA: 45 bases, framed from base 1. CDR1 and CDR2 are read off the germline V gene (reference sequence) as SEHNR and FQNEAQ.

The TCR beta CDR3 regions were amplified from the RNA transcripts. The first round of RT-PCR for the TCR CDR3 was performed with the HTBI primer set and the Qiagen OneStep RT-PCR kit. A second multiplex PCR round built the libraries, followed by size selection and purification. Sequencing of the libraries was done on an Illumina HiSeq2000 using paired-end 100 bp reads. In the authors' own workflow: SOAPnuke was used to process the raw data, throwing out any read that contained adapters or uncalled bases, had a mean Phred below 15, or lacked an exact constant-primer or identifier match. COPE v1.2.5 was used to merge the high-quality paired reads, and each unique nucleotide sequence was defined as a clonotype. Clonotypes were aligned to IMGT TRBV, TRBD and TRBJ reference segments using MiTCR v1.1. Only V-J combinations with frequency above 0.0001, covering roughly 99% of repertoires, were analysed. The TCS score was defined as F50 (clonal expansion) divided by E x V (chaos), with BLOSUM62-based TCRdist calculated between CDR3 peptides within each V-J. Welch's t-statistics and random forest reduced around 510 V-J features to 10 to 15, which were used in a naive Bayes classifier (R e1071). Through fastp at Q25 and MiXCR, TCRdb rebuilt clones from the public reads, retaining in-frame beta chains. For every CDR3 protein sequence, its rows merge into one entry that carries the most common genes and DNA. The V and J calls and clone size come from TCRdb's table, not from the authors' own analysis. The sample table shows around 350,000 distinct CDR3 sequences, and around 13% are seen once. The top ten hold roughly a fifth of the sample.

This clonotype came up a few times. Its recognized antigen is unknown. There are no base qualities to consult, and no much larger clone falls within one base. The receptor was isolated from a woman in her twenties or thirties with Graves' ophthalmopathy. The source material was blood. The rearranged segments are TRBV7-9 and TRBJ2-1, with no confidently assigned D gene. The CDR3 sequence is CASSFPPTNYNEQFF. The sequenced DNA: TGTGCCAGCAGCTTCCCCCCAACTAACTACAATGAGCAGTTCTTC. The full variable domain, with segments outside the CDR3 supplied by the reference TRBV7-9 and TRBJ2-1 proteins, appears as DTGVSQNPRHKITKRGQNVTFRCDPISEHNRLYWYRQTLGQGPEFLTYFQNEAQLEKSRLLSDRFSAERPKGSFSTLEIQRTEQGDSAMYLCASSFPPTNYNEQFFGPGTRLTVL.